This TCR beta chain derives from a study of T cells expressing NK-cell markers. The study, taken as a whole, reports: In roughly six donors, dominant NKG2C+ clonotypes were roughly 1.0-7.5% of CD8+ T cells. A few donors likewise had their CD3+CD56-NKG2C+ fraction led by these clonotypes.

Note on this clonotype: The antigen remains undetermined.

The germline gives CDR1 SGHVS, CDR2 FNYEAQ. This CDR3 spans 15 amino acids. For TCR beta, cDNA was produced by 5'RACE template switching with UMIs. TCRdb re-analyzed the 5' RACE reads; it lists each CDR3 protein once, without DNA. Recorded for this sample: 160,000 or so distinct CDR3 sequences. The clonotype originates from a woman aged 18 to 75 in good health. The rearrangement uses TRBV7-6 and TRBJ1-2; with no DNA, the TCRdb D assignment of TRBD1 cannot be verified. Sequencing input: blood T cells: a sorted CD56 or NKG2C T cell subset, CD4+ or CD8+ T cells, or bulk PBMC T cells (not recorded which). The CDR3: CASSPRTGGAYGYTF.